The clone carrying this TCR beta chain was counted only a few times. The antigen is undetermined. The sample comes from a study of beta chain features in type 1 diabetes. Overall study findings and caveats: Patients' naive, central memory and regulatory TCRB repertoires appeared more alike than those of healthy donors. The study notes PCR might favor shorter templates equally in patients and controls.

TCRB transcripts that were expressed got sequenced, as all of the isolated RNA had been reverse transcribed. Sequenced naive, central memory and regulatory T cell samples produced an average of around 4 million reads. Sequenced by immunoSEQ multiplex PCR; TCRdb stores in-frame clones only, minus some. The repertoire holds 130,000 to 150,000 clones, with roughly 7.2% as singletons. Germline values: CDR1 LNHDA, CDR2 SQIVND (reference sequence). Trimming at V came to 6 bases and at J to 4 bases, leaving 3 bases not matched to a gene. The CDR3 runs to 13 residues. Sequencing was performed on central memory CD4+ T cells from blood. The V gene is TRBV19, the J gene TRBJ1-5; TRBD1 agrees at 7 bases. The receptor's source is a woman aged 25 to 39 in good health. CDR3 in amino acids: CASRNRGNQPQHF. As DNA, the CDR3 is TGTGCCAGTAGGAACAGGGGAAATCAGCCCCAGCATTTT.